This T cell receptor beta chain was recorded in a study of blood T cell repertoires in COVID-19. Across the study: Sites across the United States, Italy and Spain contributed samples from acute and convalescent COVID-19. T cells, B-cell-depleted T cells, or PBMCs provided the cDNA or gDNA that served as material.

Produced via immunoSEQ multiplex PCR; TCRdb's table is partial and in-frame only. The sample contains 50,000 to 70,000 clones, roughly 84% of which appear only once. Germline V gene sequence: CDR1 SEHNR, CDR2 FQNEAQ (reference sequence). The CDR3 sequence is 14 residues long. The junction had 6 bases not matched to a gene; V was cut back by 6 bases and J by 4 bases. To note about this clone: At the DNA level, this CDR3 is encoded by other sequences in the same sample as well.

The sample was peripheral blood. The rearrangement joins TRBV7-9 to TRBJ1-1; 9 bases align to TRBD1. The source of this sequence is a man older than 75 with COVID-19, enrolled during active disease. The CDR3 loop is CASSFGTGSTEAFF. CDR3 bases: TGTGCCAGCAGTTTTGGGACAGGGAGCACTGAAGCTTTCTTT.